This entry describes one T cell receptor beta chain. The data originate from a study of cytomegalovirus exposure and HLA in healthy donors. Primers included in the PCR were 60 Vbeta and 13 Jbeta primers. The method was immunoSEQ multiplex PCR; TCRdb's version includes in-frame clones alone and lacks a portion of them. Of about 160,000 clones listed, roughly 79% were seen once; the top ten hold over 0.95%. CDR1 SGDLS and CDR2 YYNGEE come from the germline V gene. V lost 4 bases and J lost 5; bases outside the gene matches: 8. The CDR3 totals 15 residues. Sequenced: PBMCs. The V and J genes are TRBV9 and TRBJ1-5, with 8 nucleotides matching TRBD1. The receptor's source is a woman aged 40 to 49 in good health and CMV-seronegative. The CDR3 here is CASSPSGTGDQPQHF. In nucleotides, the CDR3 is TGTGCCAGCAGCCCTTCCGGGACAGGAGATCAGCCCCAGCATTTT.